The rows below give T cell receptor beta chains drawn from one sample of a study of blood T cell repertoires in COVID-19. TCRdb's table, derived via immunoSEQ multiplex PCR, lists solely in-frame clones and lacks some. The sample lists approximately 350,000 clones, approximately 82% occurring once. Sequencing input: peripheral blood. The receptors originated from a man aged 30 to 45 with active or convalescent COVID-19. The CDR3 runs from the conserved cysteine through the conserved F or W. Part of the rows lack a size; the others show once, few, many or a class for expanded clones.

abundance	v_gene	CDR3aa
once	TRBV7-9	CASSHRDRHRVQYF
.	TRBV7-2	CASSSGMARGQYF
.	TRBV5-1	CASRIPGQGGTEAFF
.	TRBV10-3	CAISESGKEAFF
.	TRBV28	CASSPDFSGHTQYF
.	TRBV24-1	CATTQGGQLSHEQFF
.	TRBV11-2	CASSLVLDRTEAFF
.	TRBV9	CASSAGGQGSAGELFF
few	TRBV5-6	CASSLPDSHTGELFF
.	TRBV7-7	CASSPNLAGAHNEQFF
.	TRBV9	CASSPRTSGDTQYF
.	TRBV18	CASSPRQDSTDTQYF
.	TRBV7-7	CASSLGQIQETQYF
.	TRBV3-1/TRBV3-2	CASSGSGPYEQYF
once	TRBV18	CASSPGQTTYEQYF
.	TRBV19	CASSIGPGQGTGYTF
.	TRBV5-1	CASSRDRGPPSPQHF
.	TRBV5-6	CASSFYDGYTF
once	TRBV11-3	CASSYGQGAPAGGNTIYF
.	TRBV7-2	CASSGTPGEQYF
.	TRBV6-5	CASRGQATTEAFF
.	TRBV28	CASRASGTGVTGELFF
.	TRBV5-1	CASKRDRGLEAFF
few	TRBV21-1	CASSNDRGFAEAFF
.	TRBV7-2	CASSFRRGPYNEQFF
.	TRBV11-3	CASSSRGTGAETQYF
.	TRBV10-3	CAISESLSRDRANAFF
.	TRBV7-2	CASSSSGTVYEQYF
.	TRBV30	CAWSRRGGDAADTQYF
.	TRBV7-2	CASSRIEDSNQPQHF
many	TRBV3-1/TRBV3-2	CAAGKGGGNGKHEQFF
.	TRBV29-1	CSVESDIGYGYTF
.	TRBV30	CAWGPPPGTAPYEQYF
.	TRBV28	CASSLHSGTGNEQYF
.	TRBV30	CAWSLRGQQYF
.	TRBV11-1	CASSQTPLNEQFF
.	TRBV4-1	CASDSDSTGELFF